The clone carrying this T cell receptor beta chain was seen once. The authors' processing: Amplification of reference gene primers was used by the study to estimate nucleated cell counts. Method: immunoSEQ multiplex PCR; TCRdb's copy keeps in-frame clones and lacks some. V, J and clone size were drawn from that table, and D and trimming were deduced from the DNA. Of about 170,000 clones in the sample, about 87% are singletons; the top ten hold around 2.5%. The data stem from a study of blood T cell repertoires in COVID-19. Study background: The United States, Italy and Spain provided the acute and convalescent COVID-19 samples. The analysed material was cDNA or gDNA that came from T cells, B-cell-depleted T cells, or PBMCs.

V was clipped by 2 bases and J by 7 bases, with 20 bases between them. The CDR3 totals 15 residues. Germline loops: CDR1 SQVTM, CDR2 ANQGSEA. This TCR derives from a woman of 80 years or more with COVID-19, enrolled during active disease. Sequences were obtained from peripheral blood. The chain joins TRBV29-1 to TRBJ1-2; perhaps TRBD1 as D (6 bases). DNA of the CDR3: TGCAGCGTTGAATCTATGCCAGGGGCTTTGGGTGGCTACACCTTC. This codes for CSVESMPGALGGYTF.